Listed below are T cell receptor beta chains from one sample, sequenced in a study of T cell responses to AZD1222 COVID-19 vaccine. Repertoires were generated with immunoSEQ multiplex PCR, while TCRdb's copy carries only in-frame clones and drops some. The repertoire holds 120,000 to 150,000 clones, with about 91% as singletons. Material: peripheral blood, obtained on day 0 of AZD1222 vaccination. The source of these receptors is an adult in good health. Both conserved end residues are part of each CDR3. The D gene is left open where the match is weak. Rows give clone size only sometimes, using once, few, many, or a class for an expanded clone.

j_call v_call d_call clone_size cdr3_nt cdr3_aa
TRBJ1-5 TRBV24-1 - - TGTGCCACCAGTTCCGCCGGTGGGTCCAATCAGCCCCAGCATTTT CATSSAGGSNQPQHF
TRBJ2-1 TRBV11-2 - once TGTGCCAGCAGCTTAGAGACTAGAGTTTGGCAGTTCTTC CASSLETRVWQFF
TRBJ1-5 TRBV7-2 - - TGTGCCAGCACCATCGTAGGGAAGCCCCAGCATTTT CASTIVGKPQHF
TRBJ2-7 TRBV6-5 TRBD2 - TGTGCCAGTGGACTAGCGCAACAGTACGAGCAGTACTTC CASGLAQQYEQYF
TRBJ1-1 TRBV11-3 - - TGTGCCAGCAGCCCCCAAGGAGGGGGAAGGACTGAAGCTTTCTTT CASSPQGGGRTEAFF
TRBJ2-3 TRBV30 - - TGTGCCTGGGGGCCGGGGCGGGGCACAGATACGCAGTATTTT CAWGPGRGTDTQYF
TRBJ2-5 TRBV4-2 - - TGTGCCAGCACCCCGAAAGCTGGTTACCAAGAGACCCAGTACTTC CASTPKAGYQETQYF
TRBJ2-7 TRBV6-2/TRBV6-3 TRBD2 - TGTGCCAGCAGTTACCCCGGGCTAGCGGGGCGCGAGCAGTACTTC CASSYPGLAGREQYF
TRBJ2-1 TRBV7-2 - - TGTGCCAGCAGCGGCGCAGCGGGTTACGGTGGGGAGCAGTTCTTC CASSGAAGYGGEQFF
TRBJ1-1 TRBV5-5 - once TGTGCCAGCAGTTCGACGGGAAACACTGAAGCTTTCTTT CASSSTGNTEAFF
TRBJ2-5 TRBV11-2 - once TGTGCCAGCAGACAAGGTCATGGTTATGGGGAGACCCAGTACTTC CASRQGHGYGETQYF
TRBJ1-2 TRBV12-3/TRBV12-4 - - TGTGCCAGCAGTTCCCTCCCAGGGGTTGGCTACACCTTC CASSSLPGVGYTF
TRBJ2-1 TRBV15 TRBD2 - TGTGCCACCAGAACACTAGCGGGGTACTACAATGAGCAGTTCTTC CATRTLAGYYNEQFF
TRBJ1-2 TRBV21-1 - - TGTGCCAGCAACGATTATTTCAGGGGTGGCTACACCTTC CASNDYFRGGYTF
TRBJ1-4 TRBV2 - - TGTGCCGACTCGGGGAATCTGAATGAAAAACTGTTTTTT CADSGNLNEKLFF
TRBJ2-7 TRBV27 - - TGTGCCAGCAGTTCCCACAGAGACTACGAGCAGTACTTC CASSSHRDYEQYF
TRBJ2-1 TRBV2 - - TGTGCCAGCACCCAAGCGAGCTCCTACAATGAGCAGTTCTTC CASTQASSYNEQFF